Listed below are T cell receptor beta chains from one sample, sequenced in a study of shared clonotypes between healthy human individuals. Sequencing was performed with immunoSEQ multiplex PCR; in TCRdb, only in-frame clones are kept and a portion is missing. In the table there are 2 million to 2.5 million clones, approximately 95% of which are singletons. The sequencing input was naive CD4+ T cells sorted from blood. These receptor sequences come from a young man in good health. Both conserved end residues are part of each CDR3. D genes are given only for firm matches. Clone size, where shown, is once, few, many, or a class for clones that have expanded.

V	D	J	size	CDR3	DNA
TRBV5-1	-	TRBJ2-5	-	CASSSGLPQETQYF	TGCGCCAGCAGCTCGGGGCTACCTCAAGAGACCCAGTACTTC
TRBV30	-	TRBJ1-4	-	CAWTGRGEKLFF	TGTGCCTGGACCGGCCGGGGAGAAAAACTGTTTTTT
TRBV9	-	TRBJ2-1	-	CASSVALPPINEQFF	TGTGCCAGCAGCGTAGCTTTACCTCCGATAAATGAGCAGTTCTTC
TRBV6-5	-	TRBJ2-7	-	CASSRVAGALYEQYF	TGTGCCAGCAGTAGGGTAGCAGGGGCCCTCTACGAGCAGTACTTC
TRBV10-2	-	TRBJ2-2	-	CASSPLDSGELFF	TGCGCCAGCAGCCCACTAGATTCCGGGGAGCTGTTTTTT
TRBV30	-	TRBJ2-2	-	CAWRWPTNTGELFF	TGTGCCTGGAGGTGGCCGACTAACACCGGGGAGCTGTTTTTT
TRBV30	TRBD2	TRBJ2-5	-	CAWGRFKPSGETQYF	TGTGCCTGGGGTCGGTTCAAGCCTAGCGGAGAGACCCAGTACTTC
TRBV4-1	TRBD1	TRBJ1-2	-	CASSQEGYRGNYGYTF	TGCGCCAGCAGCCAAGAAGGCTACAGGGGGAACTATGGCTACACCTTC
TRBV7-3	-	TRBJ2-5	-	CASSLEGGVTQYF	TGTGCCAGCAGCTTAGAGGGCGGGGTGACCCAGTACTTC
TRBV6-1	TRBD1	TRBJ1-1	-	CASSRQGTEAFF	TGTGCCAGCAGCAGACAGGGCACTGAAGCTTTCTTT
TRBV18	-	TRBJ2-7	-	CASSPLQDSYEQYF	TGTGCCAGCTCACCCCTACAGGATTCCTACGAGCAGTACTTC
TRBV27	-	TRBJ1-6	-	CASSLHRGAGRNSPLHF	TGTGCCAGCAGTTTACACCGGGGGGCAGGGCGTAATTCACCCCTCCACTTT
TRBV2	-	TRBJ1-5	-	CASSDTYNQPQHF	TGTGCCAGCAGTGACACCTACAATCAGCCCCAGCATTTT
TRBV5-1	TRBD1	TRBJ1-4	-	CASSLRGQGATNEKLFF	TGCGCCAGCAGCTTGAGGGGACAGGGGGCAACTAATGAAAAACTGTTTTTT
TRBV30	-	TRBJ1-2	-	CAWSRLGYGYTF	TGTGCCTGGAGTCGCTTGGGCTATGGCTACACCTTC
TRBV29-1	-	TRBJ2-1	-	CGNRVGNEQFF	TGCGGGAACAGGGTAGGCAATGAGCAGTTCTTC
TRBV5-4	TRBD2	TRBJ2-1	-	CASSLEAGEGHEQFF	TGTGCCAGCAGCTTGGAGGCGGGAGAAGGGCATGAGCAGTTCTTC
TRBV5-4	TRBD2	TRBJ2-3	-	CASSATSGSLDTQYF	TGTGCCAGCAGCGCCACTAGCGGCAGCTTGGATACGCAGTATTTT
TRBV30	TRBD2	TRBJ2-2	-	CAWSWLAGGAGELFF	TGTGCCTGGAGTTGGTTAGCGGGAGGTGCCGGGGAGCTGTTTTTT
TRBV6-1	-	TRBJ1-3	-	CAGGAGNTIYF	TGTGCCGGGGGGGCAGGAAACACCATATATTTT
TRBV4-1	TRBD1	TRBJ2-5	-	CASSSGQGWETQYF	TGCGCCAGCAGCTCAGGACAGGGATGGGAGACCCAGTACTTC
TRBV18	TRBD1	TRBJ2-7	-	CASSPQGAGEQYF	TGTGCCAGCTCACCCCAGGGGGCAGGTGAGCAGTACTTC
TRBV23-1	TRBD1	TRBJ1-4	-	CASSLLEGTGSNEKLFF	TGCGCCAGCAGTCTCCTGGAGGGGACAGGGTCTAATGAAAAACTGTTTTTT
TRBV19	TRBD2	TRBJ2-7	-	CASSQGLAGPSYEQYF	TGTGCCAGTAGTCAGGGACTAGCGGGCCCCTCCTACGAGCAGTACTTC
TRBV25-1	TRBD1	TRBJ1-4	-	CASRDRGPEKLFF	TGTGCCAGCAGGGACAGGGGGCCCGAAAAACTGTTTTTT
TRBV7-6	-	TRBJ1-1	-	CASSLMMNTEAFF	TGTGCCAGCAGCTTAATGATGAACACTGAAGCTTTCTTT
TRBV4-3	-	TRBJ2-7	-	CASSQEQGIHEQYF	TGCGCCAGCAGCCAAGAGCAGGGTATCCACGAGCAGTACTTC
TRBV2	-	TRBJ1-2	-	CASSQRGGNYGYTF	TGTGCCAGCTCCCAGCGGGGGGGGAACTATGGCTACACCTTC
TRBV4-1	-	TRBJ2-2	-	CASSQGRQGGTGELFF	TGCGCCAGCAGCCAAGGACGACAGGGAGGCACCGGGGAGCTGTTTTTT
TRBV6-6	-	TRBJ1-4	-	CASSYTVNEKLFF	TGTGCCAGCAGTTACACGGTGAATGAAAAACTGTTTTTT
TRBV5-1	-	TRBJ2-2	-	CASSLSPSNTGELFF	TGCGCCAGCAGCTTGTCTCCGTCGAACACCGGGGAGCTGTTTTTT
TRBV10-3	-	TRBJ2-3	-	CAISIGTDTQYF	TGTGCCATCAGTATTGGCACAGATACGCAGTATTTT
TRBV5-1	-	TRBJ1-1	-	CASSLGGVTEAFF	TGCGCCAGCAGCTTGGGAGGGGTTACTGAAGCTTTCTTT
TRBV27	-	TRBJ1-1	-	CASSYAGEAFF	TGTGCCAGCAGTTATGCGGGTGAAGCTTTCTTT
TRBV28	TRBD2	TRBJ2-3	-	CASSSGTSGRTDTQYF	TGTGCCAGCAGTTCAGGGACTAGCGGACGCACAGATACGCAGTATTTT
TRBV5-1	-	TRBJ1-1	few	CASSGTVNTEAFF	TGCGCCAGCAGCGGGACGGTGAACACTGAAGCTTTCTTT
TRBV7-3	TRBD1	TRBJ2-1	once	CASSSTGTEYNEQFF	TGTGCCAGCAGCTCTACCGGGACAGAGTACAATGAGCAGTTCTTC